The source of this TCR beta chain is a study of blood T cell repertoires in COVID-19. Study context: From T cells, B-cell-depleted T cells, or PBMCs came the material, which was cDNA or gDNA.

Methods used by the authors: Scientists estimated how many nucleated cells there were by amplifying reference gene primers. Assay: immunoSEQ multiplex PCR; the TCRdb copy retains only in-frame clones and omits some. The DNA gave D and trimming, while V, J and clone size come from that table. Found here are roughly 360,000 clones, roughly 90% of them singletons; the top ten hold approximately 1%. Across about 22 US areas, participants ranged in age from roughly 18 to 95 years. The ends were cut back, 2 bases at V and 8 bases at J, with 7 bases in the middle. This CDR3 is 13 amino acids long. The V gene's germline CDR1 is MNHEY and CDR2 SMNVEV (reference sequence).

The gene calls are TRBV27 and TRBJ1-6; D is perhaps TRBD1 (5 bases). The source material was PBMCs or T cells enriched from blood (not recorded which). The clonotype was recovered from a woman in her twenties or thirties with acute COVID-19. CDR3 sequence: CASSLDRYSPLHF. The CDR3 DNA is TGTGCCAGCAGTTTAGACAGATATTCACCCCTCCACTTT.